The 5 T cell receptor beta chains below were found in one sample sequenced in a study of blood T cell repertoires in COVID-19. Data came from immunoSEQ multiplex PCR; TCRdb stores just in-frame clones and leaves some out. The sample carries 220,000 or so clones, around 90% recorded once. The specimen sequenced was PBMCs or T cells enriched from blood (not recorded which). These receptors all stem from a man younger than 45 who had been exposed to COVID-19.

This chain connects TRBV14 to TRBJ2-2, with D possibly TRBD1 on 5 matching bases. This CDR3 contains 13 residues. Germline V gene sequence: CDR1 SGHDN, CDR2 FVKESK. The V and J ends lost 4 bases and 7 bases respectively, with 10 bases between them. The chain's CDR3 is CASSPVRVGELFF. The CDR3 DNA reads as TGTGCCAGCAGCCCTGTCAGGGTCGGGGAGCTGTTTTTT.

This sequence joins TRBV14 and TRBJ1-1; the D gene is possibly TRBD1 (6 bases). Trimming cost V 3 bases and J 1 base, with 12 bases left between them. The CDR3 spans 15 residues. Germline V lookup: CDR1 SGHDN, CDR2 FVKESK. The CDR3 bases are TGTGCCAGCAGCCAGCTCCCGACAGGGAACACTGAAGCTTTCTTT. Its protein product is CASSQLPTGNTEAFF.

The rearrangement joins TRBV11-2 to TRBJ2-6; D uncertain. The CDR3 has 17 residues. The germline V and J ends were trimmed by 10 bases and 1 base, with 20 bases remaining between them. The germline CDR1 and CDR2 sequences are SGHAT and FQNNGV. CDR3 DNA: TGTGCCATCTCCAAACGAGCGCCGAAGTCTGGGGCCAACGTCCTGACTTTC. Its translation: CAISKRAPKSGANVLTF.

V is TRBV4-1 and J is TRBJ1-6, with D tentatively TRBD1 (5 bases). Trimming left V 4 bases short and J 10 bases short, with 17 bases between. There are 15 residues in the CDR3. Germline CDR1 and CDR2: MGHRA and YSYEKL. CDR3: CASSPVESGDSPLHF. CDR3 coding DNA: TGCGCCAGCAGCCCAGTTGAGAGCGGGGACTCACCCCTCCACTTT.

The rearrangement links TRBV11-2 to TRBJ1-2; no reliable D call. The CDR3 contains 12 residues. Deletions cut 0 bases from V and 7 bases from J, with 6 bases between. Per germline, CDR1 SGHAT and CDR2 FQNNGV. CDR3 sequence (DNA): TGTGCCAGCAGCTTAGATCGGTCTGGCTACACCTTC. Encoded protein: CASSLDRSGYTF.